Included here is one TCR beta chain sequence, with context. Its antigen is still unknown. This sample is part of a study of vaccination effects on CD4 cells after COVID-19. Sequencing was preceded by expansion of antigen-specific CD4+ T cells with viral peptide pools in the ViraFEST assay. Investigators separated out CD4+ T cells once around eleven days of culture had passed. Each person got two doses of an mRNA SARS-CoV-2 vaccine, BNT162b2 or mRNA-1273. The CDR3 consists of 17 residues. J gave up 4 bases and V 6 bases, and 17 bases lay outside the gene matches. Germline V gene sequence: CDR1 MNHEY, CDR2 SMNVEV (reference sequence). Here immunoSEQ multiplex PCR was the method, and the copy in TCRdb shows in-frame clones only, minus some. Of approximately 70,000 clones in the sample, approximately 82% are singletons; the top ten hold 1.2%.

This receptor was identified in a human donor who received a COVID-19 vaccine. This sequence joins TRBV27 and TRBJ2-5; 7 positions agree with TRBD1. This specimen was CD4+ T cells from PBMCs cultured with HCoV-229E spike peptides, taken after COVID-19 vaccination. Here the CDR3 DNA reads TGTGCCAGCAGCACTATACTACTAGACAGGGACCGAGAGACCCAGTACTTC. Residues: CASSTILLDRDRETQYF.